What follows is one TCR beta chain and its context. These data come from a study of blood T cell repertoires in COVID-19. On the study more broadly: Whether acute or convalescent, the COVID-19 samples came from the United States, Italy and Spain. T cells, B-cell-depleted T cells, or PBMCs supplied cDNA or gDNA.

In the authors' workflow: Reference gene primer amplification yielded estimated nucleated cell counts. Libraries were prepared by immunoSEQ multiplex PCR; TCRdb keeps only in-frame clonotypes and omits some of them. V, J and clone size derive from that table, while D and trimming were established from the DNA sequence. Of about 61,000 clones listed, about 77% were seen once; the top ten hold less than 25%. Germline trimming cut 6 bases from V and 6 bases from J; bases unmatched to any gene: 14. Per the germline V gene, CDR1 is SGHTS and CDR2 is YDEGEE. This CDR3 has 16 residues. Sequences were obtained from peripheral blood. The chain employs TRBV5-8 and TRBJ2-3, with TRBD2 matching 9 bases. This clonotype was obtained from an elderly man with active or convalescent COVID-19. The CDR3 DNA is TGTGCCAGCATCAGGGGATACGCGGGAGGGGCCGATACGCAGTATTTT. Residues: CASIRGYAGGADTQYF. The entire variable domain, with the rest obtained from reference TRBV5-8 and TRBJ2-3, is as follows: EAGVTQSPTHLIKTRGQQATLRCSPISGHTSVYWYQQALGLGLQFLLWYDEGEERNRGNFPPRFSGRQFPNYSSELNVNALELEDSALYLCASIRGYAGGADTQYFGPGTRLTVL.